This is a list of T cell receptor beta chains from one sample in a study of early T cells in non-severe SARS-CoV-2 infection. One entry per CDR3 protein results from TCRdb running MiXCR on the 5' RACE reads. The sample lists about 83,000 distinct CDR3 sequences, around 9.3% occurring once. The sample here was whole blood, taken at baseline. The receptor set was obtained from an adult who was a healthcare worker with PCR-confirmed SARS-CoV-2 infection or an uninfected control (not recorded which). The CDR3 runs from the conserved cysteine through the conserved F or W. Fields, in order: V gene, J gene, D gene, clone size, CDR3 DNA, CDR3 protein. The D gene is left open where the match is weak. Clone size is not always given. Where it is, it says once, few, many or a class for expanded clones.

TRBV4-2	TRBJ2-7	TRBD2	few	TGTGCCAGCAGCCAACCAAGCGGGGCCTACGAGCAGTACTTC	CASSQPSGAYEQYF
TRBV7-9	TRBJ2-7	TRBD2	few	TGTGCCAGCAGCTTTGAGTTGCCGGGACTAGGATCCTACGAGCAGTACTTC	CASSFELPGLGSYEQYF
TRBV6-5	TRBJ2-6	.	many	TGTGCCAGCAGTTACACCCCGCAAGGGGGTATCGGGTCTGGGGCCAACGTCCTGACTTTC	CASSYTPQGGIGSGANVLTF
TRBV24-1	TRBJ1-5	.	once	TGTGCGACCACAGGGCGTCAGCCCCAGCATTTT	CATTGRQPQHF
TRBV18	TRBJ2-1	.	many	TGTGCCAGCTCATCGGACCAGAACAATGAGCAGTTCTTC	CASSSDQNNEQFF
TRBV9	TRBJ2-5	TRBD1	many	TGTGCCAGCAGCGCAGGGGGCCCCCAAGAGACCCAGTACTTC	CASSAGGPQETQYF
TRBV27	TRBJ2-5	.	once	TGTGCCAGCAGTTTTTGGGGTGGAGAGACCCAGTACTTC	CASSFWGGETQYF
TRBV5-1	TRBJ2-2	TRBD2	many	TGCGCCAGCAGCTTGGTGGCTAGCGGGTACACCGGGGAGCTGTTTTTT	CASSLVASGYTGELFF
TRBV4-1	TRBJ1-5	.	many	TGCGCCAGCAGCCTATTCCCAAATCAGCCCCAGCATTTT	CASSLFPNQPQHF
TRBV4-1	TRBJ2-3	.	.	TGCGCCAGCAGCCATCGTCTAGCGTGGAGCACAGATACGCAGTATTTT	CASSHRLAWSTDTQYF
TRBV4-2	TRBJ1-3	TRBD1	many	TGTGCCAGCAGCCAAGGACAGGGCTCTGGAAACACCATATATTTT	CASSQGQGSGNTIYF
TRBV6-6	TRBJ1-2	.	many	TGTGCCAGCAGCCCCAGACCGGCTAACTATGGCTACACCTTC	CASSPRPANYGYTF
TRBV14	TRBJ1-3	.	few	TGTGCCAGCAGCCAACAGTCTGGAAACACCATATATTTT	CASSQQSGNTIYF
TRBV7-9	TRBJ2-3	.	many	TGTGCCAGCAGCTTGAGGAGGTCAGGACCCATCTCGACAGATACGCAGTATTTT	CASSLRRSGPISTDTQYF
TRBV7-2	TRBJ2-3	TRBD2	few	TGTGCCAGCAGCTTAGTGTATTTTCTTACCGGGAGGGCCCCCTCAGATACGCAGTATTTT	CASSLVYFLTGRAPSDTQYF
TRBV6-4	TRBJ1-2	.	few	TGTGCCAGCAGTGACTCGGAGAACTATGGCTACACCTTC	CASSDSENYGYTF
TRBV30	TRBJ2-2	.	few	TGTGCCTGGAGTATAGGGTGGACCGGGGAGCTGTTTTTT	CAWSIGWTGELFF
TRBV4-1	TRBJ2-5	TRBD2	.	TGCGCCAGCAGCCAAGTCCAACCGGGACTAGCGGCCCAAGAGACCCAGTACTTC	CASSQVQPGLAAQETQYF
TRBV28	TRBJ2-2	.	few	TGTGCCAGCAGCCCCCTTAATCTGGACACCGGGGAGCTGTTTTTT	CASSPLNLDTGELFF
TRBV27	TRBJ2-7	.	few	TGTGCCAGCAGTCTCGACACGGGACCGCTCTACGAGCAGTACTTC	CASSLDTGPLYEQYF
TRBV7-6	TRBJ1-6	.	.	TGTGCCAGCAGCTTAGGAGCTACAGGGTCGGGCAATTCACCCCTCCACTTT	CASSLGATGSGNSPLHF
TRBV11-2	TRBJ2-4	.	once	TGTGCCAGCAGCTTAGGCGGTGAAAACATTCAGTACTTC	CASSLGGENIQYF
TRBV3-1	TRBJ2-3	TRBD1	few	TGTGCCAGCAGCCACTGGGACAGGGGGCTGGATACGCAGTATTTT	CASSHWDRGLDTQYF
TRBV5-6	TRBJ2-7	.	.	TGTGCCAGCAGCCCATGGGCGGGCTACGAGCAGTACTTC	CASSPWAGYEQYF
TRBV27	TRBJ2-1	.	.	TGTGCCAGCAGTTTTGGACGGGTCAGCTCCTACAATGAGCAGTTCTTC	CASSFGRVSSYNEQFF
TRBV27	TRBJ2-3	TRBD2	few	TGTGCCGGAAATACTAGCGGGACCCCCGAACACACAGATACGCAGTATTTT	CAGNTSGTPEHTDTQYF
TRBV6-4	TRBJ2-2	TRBD2	.	TGTGCCAGCAGTGACTCGAGCGGGGCCCCGACCGGGGAGCTGTTTTTT	CASSDSSGAPTGELFF
TRBV18	TRBJ2-2	TRBD1	few	TGTGCCAGCTCGTCGGGACAGACCACCGGGGAGCTGTTTTTT	CASSSGQTTGELFF
TRBV20-1	TRBJ1-2	TRBD1	few	TGCAGTGCCCTGGACAGGGCGTATGGCTACACCTTC	CSALDRAYGYTF
TRBV5-1	TRBJ2-1	TRBD1	many	TGCGCCAGCAGCGTAGGCGGACAGGGTCAGAGCAATGAGCAGTTCTTC	CASSVGGQGQSNEQFF
TRBV3-1	TRBJ2-7	TRBD2	many	TGTGCCAGCAGCCAAGAGTTAGCGGGATCGGACGAGCAGTACTTC	CASSQELAGSDEQYF
TRBV2	TRBJ2-1	TRBD2	few	TGTGCCAGCAGGGATACCGGGACTAGCGGGGCCAATGAGCAGTTCTTC	CASRDTGTSGANEQFF
TRBV6-2/TRBV6-3	TRBJ2-3	TRBD2	.	TGTGCCAGCAGTTACCACCTTAGACTAGCGCGGCGAGATACGCAGTATTTT	CASSYHLRLARRDTQYF
TRBV10-3	TRBJ2-7	TRBD1	many	TGTGCCATCAGCGATGACAGGGGATCCTACGAGCAGTACTTC	CAISDDRGSYEQYF
TRBV20-1	TRBJ1-5	.	.	TGCAGTGCTAGGACAGACAGCAATCAGCCCCAGCATTTT	CSARTDSNQPQHF
TRBV20-1	TRBJ2-5	.	few	TGCAGTGCTAGAGAGTTCGGGGGATCGGAAGAGACCCAGTACTTC	CSAREFGGSEETQYF
TRBV4-1	TRBJ2-6	.	many	TGCGCCAGCAGCCAAGATCCCACGGCGGTAGCCGGGGCCAACGTCCTGACTTTC	CASSQDPTAVAGANVLTF
TRBV6-6	TRBJ2-3	.	.	TGTGCCAGCAGCGCGGGATTAGGAGTAGATACGCAGTATTTT	CASSAGLGVDTQYF
TRBV6-2/TRBV6-3	TRBJ1-1	.	few	TGTGCCAGCAGTTACTACGGACAGGAAGCTTTCTTT	CASSYYGQEAFF
TRBV28	TRBJ2-3	.	.	TGTGCCAGCAGTTTAGGGATTGGCTCCCCCACAGATACGCAGTATTTT	CASSLGIGSPTDTQYF
TRBV18	TRBJ1-2	TRBD1	few	TGTGCCAGCTCAGACGGGACAGCTTATGGCTACACCTTC	CASSDGTAYGYTF
TRBV5-5	TRBJ1-1	.	.	TGTGCCAGCAGCTCTGACAGTGGCGCTGAAGCTTTCTTT	CASSSDSGAEAFF
TRBV28	TRBJ1-2	.	few	TGTGCCAGCAGTCCCTGGGCAGGCTATGGCTACACCTTC	CASSPWAGYGYTF
TRBV28	TRBJ2-7	.	.	TGTGCCAGCAGCATAGATAGGGGCGGAGCCTACGAGCAGTACTTC	CASSIDRGGAYEQYF
TRBV12-3/TRBV12-4	TRBJ2-1	TRBD2	many	TGTGCCAGCAGTCTGGGACTAGCGATTGAGCAGTTCTTC	CASSLGLAIEQFF
TRBV2	TRBJ2-1	TRBD2	few	TGTGCCAGCAGATTTGTCGCGGGAGGCCGGAATGAGCAGTTCTTC	CASRFVAGGRNEQFF
TRBV20-1	TRBJ2-3	.	.	TGCAGTGCTAGATCCGGGAAGCAACATAATTTGCAGTATTTT	CSARSGKQHNLQYF
TRBV12-3/TRBV12-4	TRBJ1-1	.	many	TGTGCCAGCAGTTTAGCGGGGAGGAACACTGAAGCTTTCTTT	CASSLAGRNTEAFF
TRBV20-1	TRBJ2-7	.	many	TGCAGTGCTAGGAAGACAGGACTCTACGAGCAGTACTTC	CSARKTGLYEQYF